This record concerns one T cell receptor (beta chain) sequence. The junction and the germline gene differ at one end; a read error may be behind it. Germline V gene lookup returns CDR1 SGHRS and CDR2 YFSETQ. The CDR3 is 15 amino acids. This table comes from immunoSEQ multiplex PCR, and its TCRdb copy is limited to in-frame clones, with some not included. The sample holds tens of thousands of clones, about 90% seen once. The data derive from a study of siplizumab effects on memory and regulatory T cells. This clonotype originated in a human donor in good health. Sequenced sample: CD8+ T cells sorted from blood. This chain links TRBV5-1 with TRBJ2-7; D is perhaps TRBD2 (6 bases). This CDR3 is CASSFVQGLSYEQYF. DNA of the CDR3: TGTGCCAGCAGCTTTGTCCAGGGACTCTCCTACGAGCAGTACTTC.